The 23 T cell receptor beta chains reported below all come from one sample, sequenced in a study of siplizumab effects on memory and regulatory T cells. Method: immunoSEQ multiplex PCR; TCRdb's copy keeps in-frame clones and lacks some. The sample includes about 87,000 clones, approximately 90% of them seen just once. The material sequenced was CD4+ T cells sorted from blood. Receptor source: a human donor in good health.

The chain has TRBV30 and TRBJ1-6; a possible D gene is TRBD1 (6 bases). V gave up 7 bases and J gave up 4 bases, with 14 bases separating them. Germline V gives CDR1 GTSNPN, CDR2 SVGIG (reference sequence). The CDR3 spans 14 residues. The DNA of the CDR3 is TGTGCCTTAACCGGGACAAGGTATAATTCACCCCTCCACTTT. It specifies CALTGTRYNSPLHF.

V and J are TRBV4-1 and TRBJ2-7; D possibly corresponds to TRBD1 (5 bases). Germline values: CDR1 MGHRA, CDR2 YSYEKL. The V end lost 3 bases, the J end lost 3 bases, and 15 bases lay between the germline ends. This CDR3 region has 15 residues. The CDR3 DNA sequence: TGCGCCAGCAGCCAGCCCCATGGGGCAGGCTACGAGCAGTACTTC. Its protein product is CASSQPHGAGYEQYF.

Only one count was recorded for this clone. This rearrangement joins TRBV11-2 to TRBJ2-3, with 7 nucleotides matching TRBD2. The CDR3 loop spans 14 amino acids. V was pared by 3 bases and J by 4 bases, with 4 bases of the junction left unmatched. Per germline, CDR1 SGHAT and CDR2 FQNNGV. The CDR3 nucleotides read TGTGCCAGCAGCTTTACTAGCGCAGCAGATACGCAGTATTTT. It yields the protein CASSFTSAADTQYF.

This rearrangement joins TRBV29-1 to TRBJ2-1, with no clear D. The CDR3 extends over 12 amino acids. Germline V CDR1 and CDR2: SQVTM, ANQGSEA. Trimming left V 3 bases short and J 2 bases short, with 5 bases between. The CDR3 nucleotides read TGCAGCGTTGACATTGCCTACAATGAGCAGTTCTTC. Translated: CSVDIAYNEQFF.

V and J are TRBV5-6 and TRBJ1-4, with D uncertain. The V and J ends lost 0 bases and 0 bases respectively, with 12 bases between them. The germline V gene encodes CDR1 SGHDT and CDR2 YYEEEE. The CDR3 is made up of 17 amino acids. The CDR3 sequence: CASSLGAVRATNEKLFF. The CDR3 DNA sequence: TGTGCCAGCAGCTTGGGGGCGGTCAGAGCAACTAATGAAAAACTGTTTTTT.

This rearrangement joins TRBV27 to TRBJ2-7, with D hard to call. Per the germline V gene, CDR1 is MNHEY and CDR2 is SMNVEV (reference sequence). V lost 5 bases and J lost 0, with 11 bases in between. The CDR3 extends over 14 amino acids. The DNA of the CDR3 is TGTGCCAGCAGTGCTAGACATCTCTCCTACGAGCAGTACTTC. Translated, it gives CASSARHLSYEQYF.

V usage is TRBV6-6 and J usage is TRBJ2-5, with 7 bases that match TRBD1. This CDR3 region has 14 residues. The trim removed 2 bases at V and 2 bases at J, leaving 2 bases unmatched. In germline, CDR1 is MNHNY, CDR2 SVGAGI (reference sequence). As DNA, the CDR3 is TGTGCCAGCAGTTACACGACAGGGCAAGAGACCCAGTACTTC. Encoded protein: CASSYTTGQETQYF.

CDR3 sequence (DNA): TGTGCCAGCAGTTTACTAAGGACAGGACAAAACATTCAGTACTTC. Its protein product is CASSLLRTGQNIQYF. The V call is TRBV27, the J call TRBJ2-4; TRBD1 matches at 7 bases. The germline CDR1 and CDR2 sequences are MNHEY and SMNVEV (reference sequence). There are 15 residues in the CDR3. Trimming cost V 2 bases and J 5 bases; bases outside gene matches: 6.

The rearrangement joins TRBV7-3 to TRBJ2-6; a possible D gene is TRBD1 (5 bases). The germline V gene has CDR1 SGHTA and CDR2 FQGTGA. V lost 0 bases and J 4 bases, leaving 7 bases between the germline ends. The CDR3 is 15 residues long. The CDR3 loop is CASSLTGRGANVLTF. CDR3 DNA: TGTGCCAGCAGCTTAACGGGGCGAGGGGCCAACGTCCTGACTTTC.

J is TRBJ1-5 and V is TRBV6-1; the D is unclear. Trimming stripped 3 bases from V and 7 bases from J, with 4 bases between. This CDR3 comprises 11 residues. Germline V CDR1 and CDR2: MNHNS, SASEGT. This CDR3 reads CASSDVQPQHF. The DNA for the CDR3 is TGTGCCAGCAGTGATGTCCAGCCCCAGCATTTT.

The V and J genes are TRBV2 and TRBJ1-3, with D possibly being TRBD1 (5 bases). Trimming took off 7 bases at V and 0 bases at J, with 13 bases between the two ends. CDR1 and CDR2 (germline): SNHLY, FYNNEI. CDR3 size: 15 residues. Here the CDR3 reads CASKQGTSSGNTIYF. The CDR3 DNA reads TGTGCCAGCAAGCAGGGTACAAGCTCTGGAAACACCATATATTTT.

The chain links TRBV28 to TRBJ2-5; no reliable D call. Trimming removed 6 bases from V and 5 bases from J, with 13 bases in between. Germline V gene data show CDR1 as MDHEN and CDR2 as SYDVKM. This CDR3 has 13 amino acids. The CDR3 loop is CASSPIPLETQYF. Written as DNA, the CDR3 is TGTGCCAGCAGCCCTATCCCGCTGGAGACCCAGTACTTC.

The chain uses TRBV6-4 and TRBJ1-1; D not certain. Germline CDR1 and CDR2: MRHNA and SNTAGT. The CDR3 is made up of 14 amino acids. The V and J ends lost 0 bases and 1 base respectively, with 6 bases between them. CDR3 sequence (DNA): TGTGCCAGCAGTGACTCGAGCAGGAACACTGAAGCTTTCTTT. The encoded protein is CASSDSSRNTEAFF.

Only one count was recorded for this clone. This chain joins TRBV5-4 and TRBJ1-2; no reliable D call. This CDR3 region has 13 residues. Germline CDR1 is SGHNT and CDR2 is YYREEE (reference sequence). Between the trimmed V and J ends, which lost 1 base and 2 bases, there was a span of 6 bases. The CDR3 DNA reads TGTGCCAGCAGCTTGTTCGGGAACTATGGCTACACCTTC. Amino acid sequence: CASSLFGNYGYTF.

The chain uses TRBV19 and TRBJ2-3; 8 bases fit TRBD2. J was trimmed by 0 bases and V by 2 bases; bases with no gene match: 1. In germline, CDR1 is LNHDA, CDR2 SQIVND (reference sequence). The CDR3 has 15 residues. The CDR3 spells CASSISGGSTDTQYF. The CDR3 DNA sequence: TGTGCCAGTAGTATATCGGGAGGGAGCACAGATACGCAGTATTTT. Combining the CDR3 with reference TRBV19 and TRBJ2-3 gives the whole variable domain DGGITQSPKYLFRKEGQNVTLSCEQNLNHDAMYWYRQDPGQGLRLIYYSQIVNDFQKGDIAEGYSVSREKKESFPLTVTSAQKNPTAFYLCASSISGGSTDTQYFGPGTRLTVL.

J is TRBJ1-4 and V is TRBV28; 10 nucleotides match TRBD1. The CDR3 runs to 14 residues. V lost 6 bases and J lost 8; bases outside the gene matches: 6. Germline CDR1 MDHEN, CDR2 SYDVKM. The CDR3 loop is CASRDRGRREKLFF. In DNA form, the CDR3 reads TGTGCCAGCAGAGACAGGGGGCGTCGGGAAAAACTGTTTTTT.

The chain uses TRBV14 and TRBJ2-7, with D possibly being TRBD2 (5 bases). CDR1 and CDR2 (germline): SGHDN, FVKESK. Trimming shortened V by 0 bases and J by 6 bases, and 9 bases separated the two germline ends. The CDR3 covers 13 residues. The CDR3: CASSQDLGIEQYF. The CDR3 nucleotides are TGTGCCAGCAGCCAAGACCTCGGGATCGAGCAGTACTTC.

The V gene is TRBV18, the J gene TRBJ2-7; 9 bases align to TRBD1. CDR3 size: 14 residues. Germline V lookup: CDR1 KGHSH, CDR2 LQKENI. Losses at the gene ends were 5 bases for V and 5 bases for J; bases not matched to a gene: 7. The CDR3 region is CASSTGQGWNEQYF. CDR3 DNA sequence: TGTGCCAGCTCAACGGGACAGGGCTGGAACGAGCAGTACTTC.

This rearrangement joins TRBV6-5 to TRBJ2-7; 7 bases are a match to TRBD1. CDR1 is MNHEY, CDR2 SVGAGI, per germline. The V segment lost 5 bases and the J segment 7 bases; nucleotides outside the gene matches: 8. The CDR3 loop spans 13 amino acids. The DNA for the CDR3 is TGTGCCAGCAGTAAAATAGACAGGGTTGAGCAGTACTTC. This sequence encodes CASSKIDRVEQYF.

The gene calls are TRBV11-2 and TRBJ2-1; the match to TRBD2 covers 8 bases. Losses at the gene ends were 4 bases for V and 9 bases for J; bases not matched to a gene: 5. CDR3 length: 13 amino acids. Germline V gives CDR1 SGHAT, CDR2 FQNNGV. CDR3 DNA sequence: TGTGCCAGCAGCTCCCAGCGGGAGAGTGAGCAGTTCTTC. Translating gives CASSSQRESEQFF.

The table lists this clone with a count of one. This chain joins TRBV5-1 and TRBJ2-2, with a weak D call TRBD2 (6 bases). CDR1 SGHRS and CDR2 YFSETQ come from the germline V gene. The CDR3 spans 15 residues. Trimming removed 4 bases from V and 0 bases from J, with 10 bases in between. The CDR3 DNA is TGCGCCAGCAGCACGCTAGCGACGAACACCGGGGAGCTGTTTTTT. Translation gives CASSTLATNTGELFF. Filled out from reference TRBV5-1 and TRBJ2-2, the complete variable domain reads KAGVTQTPRYLIKTRGQQVTLSCSPISGHRSVSWYQQTPGQGLQFLFEYFSETQRNKGNFPGRFSGRQFSNSRSEMNVSTLELGDSALYLCASSTLATNTGELFFGEGSRLTVL.

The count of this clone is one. The CDR3 DNA follows: TGTGCCAGCAGCGCCGGGACACTCCTTGAAGCTTTCTTT. This sequence encodes CASSAGTLLEAFF. The rearrangement joins TRBV7-8 to TRBJ1-1; D may be TRBD1 (6 bases). The germline V gene encodes CDR1 SGHVS and CDR2 FQNEAQ. The CDR3 totals 13 residues. Deletions cut 5 bases from V and 7 bases from J, with 14 bases between.

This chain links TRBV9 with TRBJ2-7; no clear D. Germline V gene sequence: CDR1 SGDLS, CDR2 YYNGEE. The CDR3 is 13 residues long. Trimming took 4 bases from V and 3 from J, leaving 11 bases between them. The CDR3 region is CASSPRSNYEQYF. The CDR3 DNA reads TGTGCCAGCAGCCCCCGTTCGAACTACGAGCAGTACTTC.